The 16 T cell receptor beta chains presented below share a single source sample, sequenced in a study of graft-versus-host responses after intestinal transplantation. The repertoire was sequenced with immunoSEQ multiplex PCR; TCRdb's copy has only in-frame clones and lacks some. The profile shows about 110,000 clones, around 93% of them singletons. Their recognized antigens are unknown. The sequenced sample was unstimulated CD8+ T cells sorted from spleen or lymph node cells, obtained before intestinal transplant. The receptor source for this set is a human donor who received an intestinal transplant.

The gene calls are TRBV4-1 and TRBJ2-1; D unclear. This CDR3 has 16 residues. V lost 0 bases and J lost 0, with 9 bases in between. Germline V CDR1 and CDR2: MGHRA, YSYEKL. The CDR3 spells CASSQDVVSSYNEQFF. The DNA of the CDR3 is TGCGCCAGCAGCCAAGACGTAGTGAGCTCCTACAATGAGCAGTTCTTC.

This clone was picked up one time. The V gene is TRBV6-5, the J gene TRBJ1-2; no reliable D call. Looked up from germline, CDR1 is MNHEY and CDR2 is SVGAGI. Trimming pared 5 bases from V and 4 bases from J, leaving 14 bases between. The CDR3 covers 14 residues. Here the CDR3 reads CASSPPTVIYGYTF. Written as DNA, the CDR3 is TGTGCCAGCAGTCCCCCCACGGTAATCTATGGCTACACCTTC.

This chain uses TRBV2 with TRBJ2-5; D possibly corresponds to TRBD1 (6 bases). The V gene's germline CDR1 is SNHLY and CDR2 FYNNEI. The CDR3 sequence is 16 residues long. Between the trimmed V and J ends, which lost 10 bases and 6 bases, there was a span of 27 bases. The CDR3 sequence is CANLVVGHRVEKTQYF. The CDR3 nucleotides are TGTGCCAACTTAGTGGTGGGCCACAGGGTCGAAAAGACCCAGTACTTC.

The J gene is TRBJ1-5, the V gene TRBV13; 9 positions match TRBD1. The CDR3 length is 15 residues. The trim removed 3 bases at V and 4 bases at J, leaving 4 bases unmatched. Germline V gene data show CDR1 as PRHDT and CDR2 as FYEKMQ (reference sequence). CDR3 residues: CASSLGTGSNQPQHF. CDR3 DNA: TGTGCCAGCAGCTTGGGGACAGGGTCTAATCAGCCCCAGCATTTT.

The chain links TRBV11-2 to TRBJ2-1, with D perhaps matching TRBD1 or TRBD2 (5 bases each). The CDR3 extends over 16 amino acids. Germline values: CDR1 SGHAT, CDR2 FQNNGV. Trimming took 5 bases from V and 2 from J, leaving 16 bases between them. CDR3 region: CASSHKPGPAYNEQFF. The CDR3 nucleotides read TGTGCCAGCAGCCACAAACCGGGACCCGCCTACAATGAGCAGTTCTTC.

The chain has TRBV9 and TRBJ2-7; a possible D gene is TRBD1 (6 bases). V lost 3 bases, J lost 3 bases, and 13 bases lay in between. In germline, CDR1 is SGDLS, CDR2 YYNGEE. The CDR3 is made up of 14 amino acids. The CDR3 spells CASSAQGEDYEQYF. The CDR3, as DNA: TGTGCCAGCAGCGCACAGGGTGAGGACTACGAGCAGTACTTC.

The chain couples TRBV2 to TRBJ1-3; D unresolved. Germline CDR1 SNHLY, CDR2 FYNNEI. CDR3 length equals 16 residues. Trimming took 0 bases from V and 0 from J, leaving 9 bases between them. The CDR3, as DNA: TGTGCCAGCAGTGAAGCGCTCGGGAACTCTGGAAACACCATATATTTT. This translates into CASSEALGNSGNTIYF.

V and J are TRBV7-8 and TRBJ2-2, with TRBD2 identical over 8 bases. CDR3 length equals 13 residues. The V gene end was trimmed by 5 bases and the J gene end by 6 bases; junction bases not matched to a gene: 2. CDR1 SGHVS and CDR2 FQNEAQ come from the germline V gene. The CDR3 nucleotides are TGTGCCAGCAGCACTAGCGGTTCCGGGGAGCTGTTTTTT. Residues: CASSTSGSGELFF.

The V gene is TRBV7-6, the J gene TRBJ2-7; no firm D call. Germline V CDR1 and CDR2: SGHVS, FNYEAQ. CDR3 length: 13 amino acids. Trimming cost V 1 base and J 2 bases, with 6 bases left between them. This CDR3 reads CASSLEVAYEQYF. As DNA, the CDR3 is TGTGCCAGCAGCTTAGAGGTAGCCTACGAGCAGTACTTC.

The CDR3 loop reads CASSVAGGINEKLFF. CDR3 sequence (DNA): TGTGCCAGCAGCGTAGCTGGGGGAATTAATGAAAAACTGTTTTTT. The rearrangement joins TRBV9 to TRBJ1-4; perhaps TRBD1 as D (5 bases). V was clipped by 0 bases and J by 4 bases, with 10 bases between them. The CDR3 is 15 amino acids. Germline-derived CDR1 and CDR2 are SGDLS and YYNGEE.

V is TRBV7-8 and J is TRBJ2-3; D is possibly TRBD1 (5 bases). Germline assignment: CDR1 SGHVS and CDR2 FQNEAQ. The CDR3 covers 15 residues. Trimming removed 1 base from V and 5 bases from J, with 13 bases in between. The CDR3 DNA follows: TGTGCCAGCAGCTTAGGAGTCAGGGATGGAGATACGCAGTATTTT. The encoded protein is CASSLGVRDGDTQYF.

V gene TRBV7-6 combines with J gene TRBJ2-1; D possibly matches TRBD1 or TRBD2 (6 bases each). Germline CDR1 and CDR2: SGHVS and FNYEAQ. Trimming left V 5 bases short and J 9 bases short, with 14 bases between. This CDR3 is 13 amino acids long. The CDR3 loop is CASSPNWGAEQFF. Written as DNA, the CDR3 is TGTGCCAGCAGCCCAAACTGGGGGGCTGAGCAGTTCTTC.

A note on this clone: Other nucleotide sequences from this sample produce the same CDR3. V gene TRBV5-1 combines with J gene TRBJ1-2; D unresolved. This CDR3 is built from 13 residues. Deletions cut 0 bases from V and 4 bases from J, with 7 bases between. Germline-derived CDR1 and CDR2 are SGHRS and YFSETQ. The CDR3 here is CASSLEGGYGYTF. In DNA form, the CDR3 reads TGCGCCAGCAGCTTGGAAGGCGGCTATGGCTACACCTTC.

The gene calls are TRBV5-4 and TRBJ2-1; 13 bases match TRBD2. With 0 bases clipped from V and 4 bases from J, the junction kept 4 bases outside the gene matches. This CDR3 comprises 17 residues. Germline V gene lookup returns CDR1 SGHNT and CDR2 YYREEE (reference sequence). The chain's CDR3 is CASSLGLAGGGYNEQFF. CDR3 nucleotide sequence: TGTGCCAGCAGCTTGGGACTAGCGGGAGGTGGTTACAATGAGCAGTTCTTC.

This clone was counted between two and nine times. The rearrangement uses TRBV6-6 and TRBJ1-1; D ambiguous. This CDR3 comprises 12 residues. Trimming stripped 0 bases from V and 7 bases from J, with 6 bases between. The V gene's germline CDR1 is MNHNY and CDR2 SVGAGI (reference sequence). The CDR3 DNA is TGTGCCAGCAGTTACTCGACCGGTGAAGCTTTCTTT. Its protein is CASSYSTGEAFF.

J is TRBJ2-1 and V is TRBV2; TRBD2 might be the D (6 bases). The CDR3 length is 12 residues. The V end lost 6 bases, the J end lost 12 bases, and 15 bases lay between the germline ends. From germline, CDR1 is SNHLY and CDR2 FYNNEI. This CDR3 reads CASRRDSRRQFF. In DNA form, the CDR3 reads TGTGCCAGCAGGCGGGACTCCCGCCGGCAGTTCTTC.